One sample yielded the 30 T cell receptor beta chains listed below, sequenced in a study of shared clonotypes between healthy human individuals. TCRdb keeps only in-frame clones here, not all; method: immunoSEQ multiplex PCR. The repertoire holds about 1.1 million clones, with approximately 80% as singletons. The sample taken for sequencing was memory CD4+ T cells from PBMCs. Subset indicated: CD45RA-negative fraction. These receptors were obtained from a man younger than 35 in good health. Some clones in this sample may be carry-over from other donors' samples.

V is TRBV29-1 and J is TRBJ2-4, with D perhaps TRBD2 (7 bases). The germline CDR1 and CDR2 sequences are SQVTM and ANQGSEA. The CDR3 is made up of 15 amino acids. V lost 3 bases and J 4 bases, leaving 16 bases between the germline ends. The CDR3 DNA reads TGCAGCGTTGAGACCGGGGGGCGATTAAAAAACATTCAGTACTTC. This translates into CSVETGGRLKNIQYF.

The chain links TRBV18 to TRBJ2-7, with D uncertain. The V and J ends lost 3 bases and 6 bases respectively, with 12 bases between them. This CDR3 spans 13 amino acids. Germline CDR1 KGHSH, CDR2 LQKENI. Written as DNA, the CDR3 is TGTGCCAGCTCACCTACCGGCGAGCCCGAGCAGTACTTC. Translated, it gives CASSPTGEPEQYF.

V gene TRBV6-5 combines with J gene TRBJ2-5; 12 nucleotides match TRBD1. The junction had 11 bases not matched to a gene; V was cut back by 11 bases and J by 4 bases. The CDR3 has 15 amino acids. Germline V gene lookup returns CDR1 MNHEY and CDR2 SVGAGI. CDR3 sequence reads: CASRPGQGARETQYF. CDR3 in DNA: TGTGCCTCGAGACCGGGACAGGGGGCGCGAGAGACCCAGTACTTC.

This chain connects TRBV19 to TRBJ1-5; 12 bases line up with TRBD1. J gave up 7 bases and V 6 bases, and 13 bases lay outside the gene matches. The CDR3 has 17 amino acids. The V gene's germline CDR1 is LNHDA and CDR2 SQIVND (reference sequence). This CDR3 reads CASRRGRGQGAWQPQHF. CDR3 in DNA: TGTGCCAGTAGAAGAGGTAGGGGACAGGGGGCCTGGCAGCCCCAGCATTTT.

This chain uses TRBV19 with TRBJ1-1, with TRBD1 as a possible D gene (5 bases). Germline V CDR1 and CDR2: LNHDA, SQIVND (reference sequence). The V end lost 7 bases, the J end lost 3 bases, and 15 bases lay between the germline ends. There are 14 residues in the CDR3. DNA for the CDR3: TGTGCCAGTACCAACGGGGCCGCGTACACTGAAGCTTTCTTT. This translates into CASTNGAAYTEAFF.

The V call is TRBV28, the J call TRBJ1-2; D might be TRBD1 (5 bases). Trimming shortened V by 8 bases and J by 6 bases, and 16 bases separated the two germline ends. The CDR3 totals 13 residues. CDR1 is MDHEN, CDR2 SYDVKM, per germline. The CDR3 bases are TGTGCCAGCGGGGCAGTAGATGCGCATGGCTACACCTTC. This sequence encodes CASGAVDAHGYTF.

This chain links TRBV28 with TRBJ1-5; 10 nucleotides match TRBD1. Germline assignment: CDR1 MDHEN and CDR2 SYDVKM. J was trimmed by 7 bases and V by 6 bases; bases with no gene match: 9. The CDR3 spans 15 residues. CDR3 amino acids: CASRLPGQGVQPQHF. DNA of the CDR3: TGTGCCAGCAGGCTTCCAGGACAGGGGGTACAGCCCCAGCATTTT. The full variable domain, in which reference TRBV28 and TRBJ1-5 provide the parts outside the CDR3, is DVKVTQSSRYLVKRTGEKVFLECVQDMDHENMFWYRQDPGLGLRLIYFSYDVKMKEKGDIPEGYSVSREKKERFSLILESASTNQTSMYLCASRLPGQGVQPQHFGDGTRLSIL.

At least ten counts were recorded for this clone. The rearrangement uses TRBV27 and TRBJ2-5; D assignment may be TRBD1 or TRBD2 (6 bases each). The V gene lost 5 bases and the J gene lost 5 bases, with 18 bases spanning the gap. Germline V gene sequence: CDR1 MNHEY, CDR2 SMNVEV (reference sequence). The CDR3 has 15 residues. The CDR3 loop is CASSQPGAGRETQYF. As DNA, the CDR3 is TGTGCCAGCAGTCAGCCGGGGGCGGGGCGGGAGACCCAGTACTTC.

The chain is built from TRBV5-1 and TRBJ1-4, with D unclear. Trimming left V 1 base short and J 8 bases short, with 12 bases between. The CDR3 contains 14 residues. Germline V gene sequence: CDR1 SGHRS, CDR2 YFSETQ. CDR3 nucleotides: TGCGCCAGCAGCTTGCAGGCAGAAGGGGAAAAACTGTTTTTT. It yields the protein CASSLQAEGEKLFF.

In the case of this clone: This specimen includes other DNA sequences encoding the same CDR3. The V and J genes are TRBV7-3 and TRBJ1-5; TRBD1 matches at 9 bases. The J segment lost 6 bases and the V segment lost 5 bases, leaving 2 bases of the junction unmatched. The CDR3 has 13 residues. Germline CDR1 SGHTA, CDR2 FQGTGA. The CDR3: CASSLGQGQPQHF. The CDR3 DNA reads as TGTGCCAGCAGCCTGGGACAGGGTCAGCCCCAGCATTTT. Filled out from reference TRBV7-3 and TRBJ1-5, the complete variable domain reads GAGVSQTPSNKVTEKGKYVELRCDPISGHTALYWYRQSLGQGPEFLIYFQGTGAADDSGLPNDRFFAVRPEGSVSTLKIQRTERGDSAVYLCASSLGQGQPQHFGDGTRLSIL.

The chain has TRBV4-2 and TRBJ1-2; D is unclear. The CDR3 runs to 12 residues. CDR1 and CDR2 (germline): LGHNA, YNFKEQ. V was clipped by 0 bases and J by 4 bases, with 3 bases between them. CDR3 bases: TGTGCCAGCAGCCAAGAGCCCTATGGCTACACCTTC. This gives the protein CASSQEPYGYTF.

This chain joins TRBV7-3 and TRBJ2-1; 7 nucleotides line up with TRBD1. Germline CDR1 is SGHTA and CDR2 is FQGTGA. The CDR3 is 16 residues long. V shed 3 bases, J shed 8 bases, and the junction held 13 bases outside the gene matches. The CDR3 DNA reads TGTGCCAGCAGCTTGACGACAGGGCCCCCAAGAGATGAGCAGTTCTTC. Translated: CASSLTTGPPRDEQFF.

V gene TRBV19 combines with J gene TRBJ2-3; 8 bases are a match to TRBD2. Germline lookup yields CDR1 LNHDA and CDR2 SQIVND (reference sequence). V dropped 5 bases and J dropped 0; count of bases not matched to a gene: 10. The CDR3 is made up of 17 amino acids. The CDR3 region has the DNA TGTGCCAGTAGTCCAGGGGTTAGCGGGATTAGCACAGATACGCAGTATTTT. Its translation is CASSPGVSGISTDTQYF.

The chain is built from TRBV14 and TRBJ1-4; 7 bases fit TRBD1. V lost 1 base, J lost 2 bases, and 4 bases stayed unmatched. The CDR3 loop spans 16 amino acids. CDR1 is SGHDN, CDR2 FVKESK, per germline. CDR3 DNA sequence: TGTGCCAGCAGCCAAGCTTCAGGGGGGACTAATGAAAAACTGTTTTTT. Amino acid sequence: CASSQASGGTNEKLFF.

This sequence joins TRBV7-8 and TRBJ2-7; D tentatively fits TRBD1 or TRBD2 (6 bases each). Germline values: CDR1 SGHVS, CDR2 FQNEAQ. V lost 2 bases and J lost 6, with 14 bases in between. The CDR3 is 14 residues long. The CDR3 region has the DNA TGTGCCAGCAGCTTACCCAGGGGAGGCGGCGAGCAGTACTTC. Translated, it gives CASSLPRGGGEQYF.

This chain uses TRBV1 with TRBJ1-2. TRBV1 is a known pseudogene. The CDR3 spans 17 residues. CDR3 sequence reads: CTSSQDLGGTEASGYTF. CDR3 nucleotide sequence: TGCACCAGCAGCCAAGATCTTGGAGGGACCGAAGCCAGTGGCTACACCTTC.

This clone was recorded only once. CDR3 protein: CASSASGKGNEQFF. DNA of the CDR3: TGTGCCAGCAGCGCTAGCGGGAAGGGGAATGAGCAGTTCTTC. The V and J genes are TRBV11-2 and TRBJ2-1; the match to TRBD2 covers 9 bases. The CDR3 loop spans 14 amino acids. The ends lost 5 bases at V and 7 bases at J; junction bases unmatched: 6. CDR1 and CDR2 from the germline V gene are SGHAT and FQNNGV.

This clone occurred a few times. The genes are TRBV7-7 and TRBJ2-2; no firm D call. The CDR3 is 12 residues long. Germline CDR1 is SSHAT and CDR2 is FNYEAQ (reference sequence). Trimming took off 5 bases at V and 0 bases at J, with 1 base between the two ends. The CDR3 loop reads CASSPNTGELFF. CDR3 bases: TGTGCCAGCAGCCCGAACACCGGGGAGCTGTTTTTT.

The chain couples TRBV28 to TRBJ1-1, with 7 bases aligning to TRBD1. This CDR3 comprises 14 residues. V dropped 2 bases and J dropped 11; count of bases not matched to a gene: 11. Germline V gene sequence: CDR1 MDHEN, CDR2 SYDVKM. CDR3 loop: CASSLKSSTGDAFF. Here the CDR3 DNA reads TGTGCCAGCAGTTTAAAATCCTCTACAGGGGACGCTTTCTTT.

The genes are TRBV9 and TRBJ1-5, with D unresolved. This CDR3 region has 15 residues. Germline V gene sequence: CDR1 SGDLS, CDR2 YYNGEE. V dropped 5 bases and J dropped 8 bases, with 20 bases sitting between them. CDR3 loop: CASSLGPAGSEPQHF. Written as DNA, the CDR3 is TGTGCCAGCAGTTTAGGACCGGCCGGGAGCGAGCCCCAGCATTTT. Full variable domain (missing parts from reference TRBV9 and TRBJ1-5): DSGVTQTPKHLITATGQRVTLRCSPRSGDLSVYWYQQSLDQGLQFLIQYYNGEERAKGNILERFSAQQFPDLHSELNLSSLELGDSALYFCASSLGPAGSEPQHFGDGTRLSIL.

The gene calls are TRBV4-1 and TRBJ2-1, with 11 nucleotides matching TRBD2. The germline V gene encodes CDR1 MGHRA and CDR2 YSYEKL. The V gene end was trimmed by 0 bases and the J gene end by 6 bases; junction bases not matched to a gene: 7. The CDR3 length is 17 residues. The CDR3 DNA reads as TGCGCCAGCAGCCAAGATAGCGGGAGGGCCGGGGGCAATGAGCAGTTCTTC. Translation: CASSQDSGRAGGNEQFF.

The rearrangement uses TRBV5-1 and TRBJ2-3; 7 positions agree with TRBD2. Germline CDR1 and CDR2: SGHRS and YFSETQ. J lost 4 bases, V lost 0 bases, and 11 bases had no gene match. The CDR3 sequence is 17 residues long. CDR3 amino acids: CASSLAAIAGGADTQYF. The CDR3 DNA is TGCGCCAGCAGCTTGGCCGCAATAGCGGGCGGCGCAGATACGCAGTATTTT. Based on the CDR3 plus reference TRBV5-1 and TRBJ2-3, the full variable domain is KAGVTQTPRYLIKTRGQQVTLSCSPISGHRSVSWYQQTPGQGLQFLFEYFSETQRNKGNFPGRFSGRQFSNSRSEMNVSTLELGDSALYLCASSLAAIAGGADTQYFGPGTRLTVL.

Notes on this clone: This probably arose from a read error, given a far larger clone one base away. Other DNA sequences from this sample encode an identical CDR3 as well. The chain employs TRBV28 and TRBJ2-1; no clear D. CDR1 is MDHEN and CDR2 is SYDVKM in the germline V gene. The CDR3 contains 11 residues. Trimming removed 8 bases from V and 2 bases from J, with 4 bases in between. The CDR3 bases are TGTGCCAGCGGGCCCTACAATGAGCAGTTCTTC. Its protein is CASGPYNEQFF.

In its sample, this clone was seen a few times. This CDR3 is CASSTGQGASGYTF. The DNA of the CDR3 is TGCGCCAGCAGCACCGGACAGGGGGCGAGTGGCTACACCTTC. The chain uses TRBV5-1 and TRBJ1-2, with 11 positions matching TRBD1. The CDR3 has 14 residues. Trimming took 4 bases from V and 7 from J; bases not matched to a gene: 6. The germline V gene encodes CDR1 SGHRS and CDR2 YFSETQ. Based on the CDR3 plus reference TRBV5-1 and TRBJ1-2, the full variable domain is KAGVTQTPRYLIKTRGQQVTLSCSPISGHRSVSWYQQTPGQGLQFLFEYFSETQRNKGNFPGRFSGRQFSNSRSEMNVSTLELGDSALYLCASSTGQGASGYTFGSGTRLTVV.

The chain employs TRBV15 and TRBJ2-5; D perhaps matches TRBD1 (5 bases). The V gene lost 1 base and the J gene lost 1 base, with 10 bases spanning the gap. From germline, CDR1 is LNHNV and CDR2 YYDKDF (reference sequence). The CDR3 sequence is 15 residues long. CDR3 protein: CATSRVGRGQETQYF. CDR3 in DNA: TGTGCCACCAGCAGAGTTGGTAGGGGCCAAGAGACCCAGTACTTC.

The CDR3 is CSVGARGNDRYGYTF. CDR3 nucleotides: TGCAGCGTTGGGGCGAGGGGGAATGATCGCTATGGCTACACCTTC. This sequence joins TRBV29-1 and TRBJ1-2; maybe TRBD1 (6 bases). The CDR3 spans 15 residues. V was clipped by 4 bases and J by 4 bases, with 19 bases between them. Germline CDR1 reads SQVTM; CDR2 reads ANQGSEA.

This clone was counted only a few times. The same CDR3 also results from other DNA sequences found in this sample. J is TRBJ1-3 and V is TRBV7-8; no clear D gene. The CDR3 is 12 amino acids. V lost 2 bases and J 4 bases, leaving 3 bases between the germline ends. Germline V gene data show CDR1 as SGHVS and CDR2 as FQNEAQ. CDR3: CASSLRGNTIYF. In DNA, the CDR3 is TGTGCCAGCAGCTTACGGGGAAACACCATATATTTT.

Note on this clone: Being one base from a much bigger clone, this may be a read error. Other nucleotide sequences from this sample produce the same CDR3. The chain recombines TRBV30 with TRBJ2-6; D remains unclear. From germline, CDR1 is GTSNPN and CDR2 SVGIG (reference sequence). V gave up 0 bases and J gave up 0 bases, with 9 bases separating them. This CDR3 region has 16 residues. The CDR3 DNA is TGTGCCTGGAGTGTTACTGGGTTCTCTGGGGCCAACGTCCTGACTTTC. This encodes CAWSVTGFSGANVLTF.

This clone was counted between two and nine times. The chain has TRBV7-9 and TRBJ1-1; a possible D gene is TRBD1 (5 bases). V lost 5 bases and J lost 3, with 13 bases in between. CDR1 SEHNR and CDR2 FQNEAQ come from the germline V gene (reference sequence). This CDR3 contains 14 residues. Here the CDR3 DNA reads TGTGCCAGCAGCGTTAAGACAGACCACACTGAAGCTTTCTTT. Its translation: CASSVKTDHTEAFF.

The CDR3 DNA reads as TGTGCCGGAAAGAGCGGTTCCGGCTACACCTTC. Protein sequence: CAGKSGSGYTF. The chain has TRBV19 and TRBJ1-2; D not resolved. The length of the CDR3 is 11 residues. Germline-derived CDR1 and CDR2 are LNHDA and SQIVND (reference sequence). V was pared by 11 bases and J by 8 bases, with 15 bases between.